The clone carrying this T cell receptor (delta chain) was recorded many times. Its antigen is undetermined. V was clipped by 3 bases and J by 3 bases; unmatched bases: 25. Looked up from germline, CDR1 is TSWWSYY and CDR2 is QGS. This CDR3 comprises 22 residues. TCRdb reanalyzed the multiplex PCR reads using CATT. The sample yields roughly 86,000 delta-chain clones, under 1.5% seen once. The data belong to a study of γδ T cells in repeated Plasmodium falciparum infection. Study-wide context: Malian children with intense seasonal malaria exposure were compared with matched Australian children.

Overall study results and limits: Vdelta2-negative gammadelta repertoires appeared less diverse and less shared in Malian than Australian children.

Flow sorting of PBMC yielded separate Vgamma9/Vdelta2+ and Vdelta2-negative gammadelta T cell populations for bulk repertoire analysis. The sequencing input was gamma-delta T cells from blood. The sequence came from a pool of human donors (malaria-infected and uninfected, not separated). V and J are TRDV1 and TRDJ1, with TRDD3 matching over 10 bases. In DNA form, the CDR3 reads TGTGCTCTTGGGGATCCCCCCACTCCTACGTACGATTGGGGGATACCCCCCGATAAACTCATCTTT. Translated, it gives CALGDPPTPTYDWGIPPDKLIF.